The clone carrying this T cell receptor beta chain occurred a few times. The sample comes from a study of regulatory T cells in long-lasting Graves disease. Through Arm-PCR of CDR3 regions and iRepertoire HTBI primers, TCR beta libraries were built. A single record per CDR3 protein comes from TCRdb applying MiXCR to the multiplex PCR reads. Found here are over 500,000 distinct CDR3 sequences, 16% of them singletons; the top ten hold 15% to 20%. Germline loops: CDR1 DFQATT, CDR2 SNEGSKA (reference sequence). After removal of 5 bases from V and 6 bases from J, the junction contained 16 bases not matched to a gene. The CDR3 contains 16 residues. Time point meaning: newly diagnosed GD, antithyroid drugs for less than 3 months. From RNA extracted from PBMCs, the TCR library was made. The sample was also reused in another study, on T cells in Graves' hyperthyroidism and ophthalmopathy. That work states: These patients, aged 18 to 65, had recently diagnosed hyperthyroidism lasting under 2 months. First-round RT-PCR with HTBI primers amplified the TCR CDR3 region. Most clonotypes expanded in the thyroid (above 0.001) were also present in blood. The model forecast ophthalmopathy, anticipating it by a median around 6.5 months before onset.

The chain carries TRBV20-1 and TRBJ2-7, with 10 bases that match TRBD2. This specimen was peripheral blood mononuclear cells (PBMCs), taken at new diagnosis, from a patient treated with antithyroid drugs. This sequence was found in a woman aged 30 to 39 with Graves disease. The CDR3 bases are TGCAGTGCTTCACAGCGGGAGGGCCGATTTAAGGCCGAGCAGTACTTC. This gives the protein CSASQREGRFKAEQYF.